Included here is one TCR beta chain sequence, with context. The record originates from a study of cytomegalovirus exposure and HLA in healthy donors. Germline V CDR1 and CDR2: MGHDK, SYGVNS. CDR3 length: 15 residues. V dropped 1 base and J dropped 6; count of bases not matched to a gene: 5. Researchers ran the PCR with 60 Vbeta and 13 Jbeta primers. Data came from immunoSEQ multiplex PCR; TCRdb stores just in-frame clones and leaves some out. The repertoire includes some 120,000 clones, about four fifths of them detected once, and roughly 3.5% sits in the top ten. Sequenced: PBMCs. The chain has TRBV25-1 and TRBJ1-3, with TRBD1 identical over 8 bases. The TCR comes from a woman in her thirties or forties in good health and CMV-seropositive. CDR3 in DNA: TGTGCCAGCAGTGAATCCTACAGGGGGGCAAACACCATATATTTT. It yields the protein CASSESYRGANTIYF.